In its sample, the clone carrying this TCR beta chain was seen a few times. What it binds is not known. Each PCR contained spiked-in synthetic TCR analog templates. The protocol was immunoSEQ multiplex PCR, while the TCRdb copy is restricted to in-frame clones and leaves out a portion. The repertoire consists of 50,000 to 60,000 clones, with 88% occurring once and the leading ten covering under 2.5%. Time point given: peripheral blood 6 weeks after treatment start. The sample is drawn from a study of PD-L1 blockade in urothelial cancer. Study information: Blood analysis was done at 3 weeks (second dose) and 6 weeks after treatment began. Typically, measured as a median, blood samples had more than 110,000 T cells. Points from the study as a whole: For durable-benefit patients, tumor-associated blood clones expanded more at 3 weeks.

Germline CDR1 reads SSHAT; CDR2 reads FNYEAQ (reference sequence). CDR3 size: 15 residues. Unmatched junction bases numbered 7, after V lost 5 bases and J lost 5 bases. V gene TRBV7-7 combines with J gene TRBJ2-5; 11 positions match TRBD2. The material sequenced was PBMCs, taken around atezolizumab (anti-PD-L1) treatment. The TCR sequence derives from a man aged 60-69 years with urothelial cancer. The CDR3 loop is CASSQTGTSGETQYF. CDR3 in DNA: TGTGCCAGCAGCCAGACCGGGACTAGCGGTGAGACCCAGTACTTC.